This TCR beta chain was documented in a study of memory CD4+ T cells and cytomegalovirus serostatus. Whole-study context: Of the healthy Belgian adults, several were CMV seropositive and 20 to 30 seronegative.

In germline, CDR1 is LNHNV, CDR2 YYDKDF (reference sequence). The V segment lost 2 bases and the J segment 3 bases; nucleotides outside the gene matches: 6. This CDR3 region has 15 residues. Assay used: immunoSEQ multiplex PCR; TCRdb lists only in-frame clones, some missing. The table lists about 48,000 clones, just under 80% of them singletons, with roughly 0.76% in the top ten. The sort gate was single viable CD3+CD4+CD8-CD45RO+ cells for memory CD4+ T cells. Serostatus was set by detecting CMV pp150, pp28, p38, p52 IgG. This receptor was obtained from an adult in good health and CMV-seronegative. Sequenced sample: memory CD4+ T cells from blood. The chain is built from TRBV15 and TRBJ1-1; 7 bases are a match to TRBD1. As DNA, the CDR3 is TGTGCCACCAGCAGATCGGGCAGGGGGGACACTGAAGCTTTCTTT. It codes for CATSRSGRGDTEAFF.